These 5 T cell receptor beta chains share one sample of origin, sequenced in a study of glioma-infiltrating T cells after dendritic cell vaccination. Sequenced by immunoSEQ multiplex PCR; TCRdb stores in-frame clones only, minus some. The data hold over 75,000 clones, with 75% to 85% observed a single time. Time point indicated: after dendritic cell vaccination, including at tumor progression/relapse. This material consisted of blood, taken after dendritic cell vaccination. The receptor set was obtained from a human donor with glioblastoma.

V is TRBV2 and J is TRBJ2-7; no clear D gene. The V gene's germline CDR1 is SNHLY and CDR2 FYNNEI. V was clipped by 2 bases and J by 8 bases, with 10 bases between them. This CDR3 spans 12 amino acids. CDR3 amino acids: CASSEQANKQYF. CDR3 DNA: TGTGCCAGCAGTGAACAGGCGAACAAGCAGTACTTC.

V is TRBV2 and J is TRBJ1-2; the D gene is possibly TRBD1 (6 bases). Germline V lookup: CDR1 SNHLY, CDR2 FYNNEI. Trimming cost V 6 bases and J 13 bases, with 21 bases left between them. The CDR3 covers 13 residues. The CDR3 sequence: CASRGGQGGSITF. For the CDR3, the DNA is TGTGCCAGCAGGGGGGGGCAGGGCGGTTCCATCACCTTC. The full variable domain, its missing parts supplied by reference TRBV2 and TRBJ1-2, is EPEVTQTPSHQVTQMGQEVILRCVPISNHLYFYWYRQILGQKVEFLVSFYNNEISEKSEIFDDQFSVERPDGSNFTLKIRSTKLEDSAMYFCASRGGQGGSITFGSGTRLTVV.

The chain uses TRBV7-3 and TRBJ1-1; D not certain. CDR3 length equals 13 residues. Trimming removed 3 bases from V and 4 bases from J, with 9 bases in between. Germline V CDR1 and CDR2: SGHTA, FQGTGA. The CDR3 is CASSFALSTEAFF. CDR3 in DNA: TGTGCCAGCAGCTTTGCCCTAAGCACTGAAGCTTTCTTT. Full variable domain (outside the CDR3, taken from reference TRBV7-3 and TRBJ1-1): GAGVSQTPSNKVTEKGKYVELRCDPISGHTALYWYRQSLGQGPEFLIYFQGTGAADDSGLPNDRFFAVRPEGSVSTLKIQRTERGDSAVYLCASSFALSTEAFFGQGTRLTVV.

This chain connects TRBV4-1 to TRBJ1-1, with D maybe TRBD1 (6 bases). The CDR3 has 20 residues. CDR1 and CDR2 (germline): MGHRA, YSYEKL. V was trimmed by 2 bases and J by 3 bases, leaving 28 bases between them. CDR3 loop: CASSQRSLRRDPKGDTEAFF. The CDR3 DNA is TGCGCCAGCAGCCAAAGAAGCCTCCGACGGGACCCCAAGGGGGACACTGAAGCTTTCTTT.

This clone appeared a few times. The CDR3 protein is CASSRSVGEKLFF. Written as DNA, the CDR3 is TGTGCCAGCAGCCGAAGCGTGGGTGAAAAACTGTTTTTT. The V and J genes are TRBV7-3 and TRBJ1-4; D call uncertain. CDR3 length: 13 amino acids. Between the trimmed V and J ends, which lost 5 bases and 7 bases, there was a span of 11 bases. Per germline, CDR1 SGHTA and CDR2 FQGTGA.